This T cell receptor (beta chain) was captured in a study of blood T cells in healthy people across ages. With each sample, at least 5 micrograms of total RNA were extracted. Whole-study results and caveats: With age, beta diversity per million T cells declined roughly linearly, significantly by roughly 40.

A remark on this clonotype: No antigen is known for it.

A second roughly 6 to 11 cycle PCR used barcoded and J-beta primers. Any given sample supplied a minimum of 2.5 million CDR3-containing paired-end reads. TCRdb redid the calling of the 5' RACE reads with MiXCR, one entry per CDR3 protein. This table holds some 670,000 distinct CDR3 sequences, 52% found once. CDR3 length: 16 residues. V was pared by 4 bases and J by 0 bases, with 15 bases between. CDR1 and CDR2 (germline): SGDLS, YYNGEE. Sequences were obtained from blood. The receptor's source is a woman aged 80 or older in good health. V and J are TRBV9 and TRBJ2-3, with D tentatively TRBD1 (6 bases). In DNA form, the CDR3 reads TGTGCCAGCAGCCCCCCTGGGGGCAGTAGCACAGATACGCAGTATTTT. This gives the protein CASSPPGGSSTDTQYF.